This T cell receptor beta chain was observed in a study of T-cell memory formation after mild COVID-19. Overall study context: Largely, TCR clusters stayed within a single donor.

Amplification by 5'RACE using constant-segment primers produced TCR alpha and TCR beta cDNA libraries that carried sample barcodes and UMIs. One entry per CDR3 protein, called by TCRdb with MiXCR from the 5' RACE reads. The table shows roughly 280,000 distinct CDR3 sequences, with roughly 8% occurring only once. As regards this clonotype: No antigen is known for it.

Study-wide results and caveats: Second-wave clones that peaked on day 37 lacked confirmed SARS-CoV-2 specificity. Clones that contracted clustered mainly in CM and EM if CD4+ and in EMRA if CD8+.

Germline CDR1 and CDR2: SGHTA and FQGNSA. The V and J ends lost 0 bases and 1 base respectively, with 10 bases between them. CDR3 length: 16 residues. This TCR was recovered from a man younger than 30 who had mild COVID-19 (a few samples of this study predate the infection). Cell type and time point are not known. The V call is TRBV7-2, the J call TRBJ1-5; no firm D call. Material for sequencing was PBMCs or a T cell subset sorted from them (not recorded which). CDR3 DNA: TGTGCCAGCAGCTTAGCGCCTGGAGGAAGCAATCAGCCCCAGCATTTT. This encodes CASSLAPGGSNQPQHF.